Detailed here is one T cell receptor (beta chain). This entry is derived from a study of shared clonotypes between healthy human individuals. Study-wide background: A donor's plate count was three for CD4 naive and three for CD4 memory; CD8 naive had two and CD8 memory one.

The CDR3 runs to 11 residues. The germline V gene encodes CDR1 SGHNT and CDR2 YYREEE (reference sequence). The V gene lost 2 bases and the J gene lost 6 bases, with 5 bases spanning the gap. Assay: immunoSEQ multiplex PCR; the TCRdb copy retains only in-frame clones and omits some. The table includes about 2 million clones, over 85% detected once. CD45RO-negative cells were positively selected for CCR7, leaving out terminally differentiated effector memory CD45RA+ cells. The V gene is TRBV5-4, the J gene TRBJ1-1; D uncertain. Sequences were obtained from naive CD8+ T cells sorted from blood. The source is a man between 18 and 29 years old in good health. The CDR3 DNA follows: TGTGCCAGCAGCTTTTTGTCTGAAGCTTTCTTT. It specifies CASSFLSEAFF.